The present T cell receptor (beta chain) was sequenced within a study of blood T cell repertoires in COVID-19. At the level of the study: Sources were T cells, B-cell-depleted T cells, or PBMCs; the material itself was cDNA or gDNA.

The repertoire was sequenced with immunoSEQ multiplex PCR; TCRdb's copy has only in-frame clones and lacks some. Of over 200,000 clones listed, nearly 90% are singletons. Germline assignment: CDR1 SSHAT and CDR2 FNYEAQ (reference sequence). The CDR3 covers 14 residues. With 1 base removed from V and 4 bases from J, the gap between germline ends came to 11 bases. The table lists this clone with a few counts. The receptor's source is a woman aged 18-35 years who had recovered from COVID-19. Sequencing was done on a sample of peripheral blood. V gene TRBV7-7 combines with J gene TRBJ2-7; D might be TRBD1 (6 bases). The CDR3 sequence: CASSLGPGAYEQYF. The CDR3 DNA is TGTGCCAGCAGCTTAGGGCCAGGGGCTTACGAGCAGTACTTC.